This paragraph reports one T cell receptor beta chain. Antigen specificity is unknown. Deletions cut 3 bases from V and 1 base from J, with 6 bases between. The CDR3 has 13 amino acids. Per germline, CDR1 KGHSH and CDR2 LQKENI. Documented treatment: about 20 received Ad26.COV2.S at low or high dose, single or two shots; roughly five received placebo; per-sample allocation not given. Vaccine and placebo recipients were sampled on day 63 after the first injection. The source of the sample is a study of Ad26.COV2.S vaccination and SARS-CoV-2 variants. Study-level information: Ad26.COV2.S given intramuscularly, once or twice 56 days apart. Study results and caveats: Vaccine and placebo groups showed comparable non-spike TCR breadth. A substantial breadth of spike-specific CD8+ and CD4+ T cell responses after vaccination has been reported.

Profiled with immunoSEQ multiplex PCR; TCRdb holds only in-frame clones, not every one. This sample has about 680,000 clones, with around 92% found just once. The chain couples TRBV18 to TRBJ2-5; D is unresolved. This specimen consisted of peripheral blood, obtained in a trial of Ad26.COV2.S vaccine versus placebo. The sequence was obtained from a person aged 18 to 65 who received the Ad26.COV2.S COVID-19 vaccine or a placebo. CDR3 residues: CASSPATQETQYF. The CDR3 DNA sequence: TGTGCCAGCTCACCGGCCACCCAAGAGACCCAGTACTTC.